The 7 T cell receptor beta chains given below trace back to one sample, sequenced in a study of vaccination effects on CD4 cells after COVID-19 (dated by TCRdb to 2021 to 2024). In the ViraFEST assay, PBMC were stimulated with viral peptide pools, and TCR sequencing was then used to find antigen-specific CD4+ T cell clonotypes based on their expansion. After more than 9 days of culture, CD4+ T cells were isolated with the EasySep CD4+ T cell isolation kit. Participants received two doses of either the BNT162b2 or the mRNA-1273 mRNA SARS-CoV-2 vaccine. Antigen specificity for these receptors is unknown. The library came from the immunoSEQ multiplex PCR assay. TCRdb carries this immuneACCESS record with in-frame sequences only. Its versions omit some clonotypes, under half of them owing to an unresolved V gene in the studies checked, with the rest unexplained. In all, the sample holds more than 50,000 clones, and roughly 79% of those were seen once. 0.8% to 1% of the sample belongs to the ten largest clones.

Specimen: CD4+ T cells from PBMCs cultured with HCoV-OC43 spike peptides, collected after COVID-19 vaccination. The sample's cell subset or site label, decoded: HCoV-OC43 spike overlapping peptide pool stimulation. All receptors come from a human donor who received a COVID-19 vaccine.

The chain carries TRBV3-1 (or the pseudogene TRBV3-2) and TRBJ1-3, with D tentatively TRBD1 (5 bases). This CDR3 comprises 14 residues. Trimming took off 1 base at V and 3 bases at J, with 7 bases between the two ends. CDR1 and CDR2 from the germline V gene are LGHDT and YNNKEL (reference sequence). The chain's CDR3 is CASSQVGVGNTIYF. The CDR3 DNA follows: TGTGCCAGCAGCCAAGTAGGGGTTGGAAACACCATATATTTT.

This clone appeared once. V usage is TRBV5-1 and J usage is TRBJ2-2; 8 bases align to TRBD2. CDR3 size: 16 residues. J lost 5 bases, V lost 3 bases, and 9 bases had no gene match. Germline V gene sequence: CDR1 SGHRS, CDR2 YFSETQ. In nucleotides, the CDR3 is TGCGCCAGCAGCTGGAAAGCGGGGGTGGGGACCGGGGAGCTGTTTTTT. Protein product: CASSWKAGVGTGELFF.

Turning to this clone: The same CDR3 can be traced to other DNA sequences in this sample. This chain uses TRBV10-2 with TRBJ2-3; D unresolved. This CDR3 comprises 12 residues. Trimming shortened V by 6 bases and J by 2 bases, and 6 bases separated the two germline ends. CDR1 and CDR2 (germline): WSHSY, SAAADI. The CDR3 is CASSLTTDTQYF. In DNA form, the CDR3 reads TGCGCCAGCAGCCTCACCACAGATACGCAGTATTTT.

The chain couples TRBV9 to TRBJ2-3; no reliable D call. Germline CDR1 SGDLS, CDR2 YYNGEE. There are 14 residues in the CDR3. V was clipped by 0 bases and J by 2 bases, with 7 bases between them. The CDR3 DNA sequence: TGTGCCAGCAGCGTAGGAGGAAACACAGATACGCAGTATTTT. This sequence encodes CASSVGGNTDTQYF. The full variable domain, its missing parts supplied by reference TRBV9 and TRBJ2-3, is DSGVTQTPKHLITATGQRVTLRCSPRSGDLSVYWYQQSLDQGLQFLIQYYNGEERAKGNILERFSAQQFPDLHSELNLSSLELGDSALYFCASSVGGNTDTQYFGPGTRLTVL.

Turning to this clone: Other DNA variants within this sample encode the same CDR3. The rearrangement links TRBV18 to TRBJ2-5, with no clear D. This CDR3 has 13 residues. CDR1 is KGHSH, CDR2 LQKENI, per germline. Trimming took 4 bases from V and 1 from J, leaving 7 bases between them. Here the CDR3 DNA reads TGTGCCAGCTCACAGGGCCTCCAAGAGACCCAGTACTTC. Translated: CASSQGLQETQYF.

V is TRBV7-2 and J is TRBJ2-3; D gene ambiguous. Germline values: CDR1 SGHTA, CDR2 FQGNSA. The CDR3 length is 14 residues. Trimming stripped 1 base from V and 2 bases from J, with 7 bases between. In nucleotides, the CDR3 is TGTGCCAGCAGCTTAGGGACCCCCACAGATACGCAGTATTTT. It yields the protein CASSLGTPTDTQYF. The full variable domain, in which reference TRBV7-2 and TRBJ2-3 provide the parts outside the CDR3, is GAGVSQSPSNKVTEKGKDVELRCDPISGHTALYWYRQSLGQGLEFLIYFQGNSAPDKSGLPSDRFSAERTGGSVSTLTIQRTQQEDSAVYLCASSLGTPTDTQYFGPGTRLTVL.

This rearrangement joins TRBV28 to TRBJ1-2; unclear D gene. The CDR3 runs 12 residues. CDR1 and CDR2 (germline): MDHEN, SYDVKM. V was pared by 3 bases and J by 5 bases, with 7 bases between. The CDR3 spells CASSFGPYGYTF. For the CDR3, the DNA is TGTGCCAGCAGTTTCGGACCGTATGGCTACACCTTC.